The 2 T cell receptor beta chains reported below all come from one sample, sequenced in a study of blood T cell repertoires in COVID-19. TCRdb's copy holds only in-frame clones and misses some; the assay was immunoSEQ multiplex PCR. The sample carries 70,000 or so clones, around 80% recorded once. The specimen was peripheral blood. The receptors originated from a human donor in a cohort sampled during active COVID-19.

The chain combines TRBV30 with TRBJ1-1; D not resolved. Germline CDR1 GTSNPN, CDR2 SVGIG (reference sequence). This CDR3 is built from 10 residues. V lost 1 base, J lost 5 bases, and 2 bases lay in between. The DNA for the CDR3 is TGTGCCTGGAGTGCTACTGAAGCTTTCTTT. This codes for CAWSATEAFF.

The chain combines TRBV7-9 with TRBJ1-6, with D possibly matching TRBD1 (6 bases). Germline V gene sequence: CDR1 SEHNR, CDR2 FQNEAQ (reference sequence). Trimming cost V 5 bases and J 12 bases, with 17 bases left between them. The CDR3 extends over 14 amino acids. The CDR3 DNA sequence: TGTGCCAGCAGCCAAAACCAGGGGAGGGGACCCCTCCACTTT. This codes for CASSQNQGRGPLHF.